This entry features one T cell receptor (beta chain) sequence. This record belongs to a study of memory CD4+ T cells and cytomegalovirus serostatus. Trimming removed 7 bases at V and 2 bases at J, with 9 bases between. CDR3 length equals 13 residues. The germline V gene has CDR1 LNHDA and CDR2 SQIVND (reference sequence). Single viable CD3+CD4+CD8-CD45RO+ cells were sorted as the memory CD4+ T cells. As originally analysed: Out-of-frame sequences were removed, leaving roughly 2,200,000 distinct TCRbeta sequences. Profiled with immunoSEQ multiplex PCR; TCRdb holds only in-frame clones, not every one. D and trimming come from the DNA, and the V and J calls and clone size come from that table. Altogether about 50,000 clones are present, over 75% being singletons, with the ten largest covering approximately 0.59%.

This receptor was identified in an adult in good health and CMV-seronegative. Sequenced sample: memory CD4+ T cells from blood. The chain employs TRBV19 and TRBJ1-5, with D uncertain. CDR3 sequence (DNA): TGTGCCAGTATGGGGTGGGGCAATCAGCCCCAGCATTTT. Encoded protein: CASMGWGNQPQHF. The full variable domain, its missing parts supplied by reference TRBV19 and TRBJ1-5, is DGGITQSPKYLFRKEGQNVTLSCEQNLNHDAMYWYRQDPGQGLRLIYYSQIVNDFQKGDIAEGYSVSREKKESFPLTVTSAQKNPTAFYLCASMGWGNQPQHFGDGTRLSIL.